This TCR beta chain is from a study of T-cell memory formation after mild COVID-19. At the level of the study: Clusters of TCRs were largely donor specific.

Overall study findings and caveats: A subset of responding clones appeared in pre-infection memory, suggesting cross-reactive memory joined. CD4+ contracting clones lay mainly in CM and EM, CD8+ ones in EMRA.

TCRdb reprocessed the 5' RACE reads with MiXCR, giving one entry per CDR3 protein. The table includes 200,000 to 300,000 distinct CDR3 sequences, over 15% detected once. Only a few counts were recorded for this clonotype. Its target is not known. Sequencing was performed on PBMCs or a T cell subset sorted from them (not recorded which). The receptor's source is a man between 18 and 29 years old who had mild COVID-19 (a few samples of this study predate the infection). Cell type and time point are not known.

DNA for the CDR3: TGCGCCAGCAGCTTGGGGGGCCTTGAGCAGTTCTTC. This translates into CASSLGGLEQFF. The rearrangement uses TRBV5-1 and TRBJ2-1, with a possible D match to TRBD1 (5 bases). V was trimmed by 0 bases and J by 9 bases, leaving 7 bases between them. The CDR3 contains 12 residues. Germline loops: CDR1 SGHRS, CDR2 YFSETQ.